The 2 T cell receptor beta chains below all came from one sample that was sequenced in a study of T-cell memory formation after mild COVID-19. TCRdb redid the calling of the 5' RACE reads with MiXCR, one entry per CDR3 protein. The sample lists 430,000 or so distinct CDR3 sequences, around 27% seen once, with about 12% in the top ten. Sequencing was performed on PBMCs or a T cell subset sorted from them (not recorded which). These receptors all stem from an adult woman who had mild COVID-19 (a few samples of this study predate the infection). Cell type and time point are not known.

This clonotype has more than one count but fewer than ten. The rearrangement joins TRBV11-2 to TRBJ2-1; D might be TRBD1 or TRBD2, each matching 5 bases. The CDR3 runs to 13 residues. Germline V lookup: CDR1 SGHAT, CDR2 FQNNGV. Trimming took 8 bases from V and 2 from J, leaving 10 bases between them. The CDR3 DNA is TGTGCCAGCTTGGGACCCGCCTACAATGAGCAGTTCTTC. This encodes CASLGPAYNEQFF.

The sample holds a few counts of this clonotype. The chain joins TRBV7-3 to TRBJ2-2; 7 bases line up with TRBD2. CDR3 length: 13 amino acids. CDR1 and CDR2 from the germline V gene are SGHTA and FQGTGA. The trim removed 6 bases at V and 8 bases at J, leaving 6 bases unmatched. Here the CDR3 reads CASSSGLEGELFF. The CDR3 nucleotides read TGTGCCAGCAGTTCAGGACTAGAGGGGGAGCTGTTTTTT.